The 22 T cell receptor beta chains below all came from one sample that was sequenced in a study of post-analysis software for immune sequencing data. General study findings and limits: Included in a set of five TRBV segments more frequent in patients than controls were TRBV5-6, TRBV5-1 and TRBV20-1.

Sequencing libraries made from TCR beta cDNA carried unique molecular identifiers. TCRdb re-called the PCR reads with MiXCR, one entry per CDR3 protein. The sample has about 180,000 distinct CDR3 sequences, approximately 28% seen once. Their specific antigens are unknown. Sequenced sample: blood. These receptors came from a girl aged 5-17 years with multiple sclerosis.

V is TRBV25-1 and J is TRBJ2-2, with 8 bases matching TRBD2. Germline loops: CDR1 MGHDK, CDR2 SYGVNS. The CDR3 extends over 18 amino acids. The V gene end was trimmed by 1 base and the J gene end by 1 base; junction bases not matched to a gene: 8. The CDR3 loop reads CASSELSSGRVNTGELFF. The CDR3 DNA reads as TGTGCCAGCAGTGAATTATCCAGCGGGAGAGTGAACACCGGGGAGCTGTTTTTT.

J is TRBJ2-1 and V is TRBV10-3; possible D gene TRBD2, 5 bases. The ends were cut back, 0 bases at V and 9 bases at J, with 15 bases in the middle. The germline CDR1 and CDR2 sequences are ENHRY and SYGVKD. There are 15 residues in the CDR3. CDR3 coding DNA: TGTGCCATCAGTGAGTCGATTTTAGCGTTGGGTGAGCAGTTCTTC. This gives the protein CAISESILALGEQFF.

This clonotype was detected many times. This chain uses TRBV6-5 with TRBJ1-2; D is ambiguous. The ends were cut back, 0 bases at V and 6 bases at J, with 23 bases in the middle. The germline CDR1 and CDR2 sequences are MNHEY and SVGAGI. The CDR3 consists of 18 residues. The CDR3 nucleotides are TGTGCCAGCAGTTACTCGAAAATAATCCACGGTACAGAGGATGGCTACACCTTC. Residues: CASSYSKIIHGTEDGYTF.

This clonotype was seen repeatedly, ten times or more. This sequence joins TRBV10-3 and TRBJ2-5; possibly TRBD2 for D (6 bases). Germline V gene sequence: CDR1 ENHRY, CDR2 SYGVKD. The CDR3 loop spans 13 amino acids. Trimming took off 4 bases at V and 5 bases at J, with 11 bases between the two ends. The CDR3 reads CAISVEGGETQYF. CDR3 nucleotides: TGTGCCATCAGTGTGGAGGGCGGGGAGACCCAGTACTTC.

The chain is built from TRBV3-1 and TRBJ2-7, with 13 bases lining up with TRBD2. Germline trimming cut 3 bases from V and 2 bases from J; bases unmatched to any gene: 4. Per germline, CDR1 LGHDT and CDR2 YNNKEL (reference sequence). The CDR3 extends over 16 amino acids. In DNA form, the CDR3 reads TGTGCCAGCAGCCACGGACTAGCGGGGGCCCCCTACGAGCAGTACTTC. Amino acids: CASSHGLAGAPYEQYF.

The V and J genes are TRBV10-3 and TRBJ2-5, with D perhaps TRBD2 (6 bases). Germline V CDR1 and CDR2: ENHRY, SYGVKD. CDR3 size: 13 residues. V was pared by 4 bases and J by 11 bases, with 17 bases between. As DNA, the CDR3 is TGTGCCATCAGTGCGGCGGGGTATAATGAGCAGTACTTC. Amino acid sequence: CAISAAGYNEQYF.

As concerns this clonotype: A much larger clone lies a single base off, so this may be a read error. J is TRBJ2-1 and V is TRBV29-1; 8 nucleotides align to TRBD2. Looked up from germline, CDR1 is SQVTM and CDR2 is ANQGSEA. The CDR3 length is 12 residues. This chain's CDR3 is CSVGAGDNVQFF. As DNA, the CDR3 is TGCAGCGTTGGAGCGGGAGACAATGTGCAGTTCTTC.

The rearrangement links TRBV10-3 to TRBJ1-5, with D possibly being TRBD1 (5 bases). The CDR3 spans 14 residues. V was shortened by 4 bases and J by 9 bases, with 16 bases between the two germline ends. The germline V gene encodes CDR1 ENHRY and CDR2 SYGVKD. CDR3 DNA sequence: TGTGCCATCAGTGTCGGGGACCTGGATCGGCCCCAGCATTTT. It codes for CAISVGDLDRPQHF.

As to this clonotype: This may stem from a read error, because a much larger clone lies one nucleotide away. The V and J genes are TRBV10-2 and TRBJ2-5, with 11 nucleotides matching TRBD2. The CDR3 is 15 amino acids. The junction had 7 bases not matched to a gene; V was cut back by 3 bases and J by 7 bases. The V gene's germline CDR1 is WSHSY and CDR2 SAAADI. The CDR3 loop reads CASSELAGVGGTQYF. CDR3 DNA: TGCGCCAGCAGTGAACTAGCGGGAGTCGGAGGGACCCAGTACTTC.

The V gene is TRBV5-1, the J gene TRBJ2-3, with D tentatively TRBD1 or TRBD2 (5 bases each). The CDR3 loop spans 14 amino acids. V was trimmed by 6 bases and J by 7 bases, leaving 18 bases between them. Germline CDR1 is SGHRS and CDR2 is YFSETQ. The CDR3 loop reads CASKAGSGANTQYF. The CDR3 DNA is TGCGCCAGCAAGGCGGGCTCTGGGGCCAATACGCAGTATTTT. Looking up the rest from reference TRBV5-1 and TRBJ2-3 gives the full variable domain: KAGVTQTPRYLIKTRGQQVTLSCSPISGHRSVSWYQQTPGQGLQFLFEYFSETQRNKGNFPGRFSGRQFSNSRSEMNVSTLELGDSALYLCASKAGSGANTQYFGPGTRLTVL.

This clonotype showed up many times. V usage is TRBV6-1 and J usage is TRBJ1-4; 7 nucleotides align to TRBD1. J lost 5 bases, V lost 5 bases, and 20 bases had no gene match. Germline V CDR1 and CDR2: MNHNS, SASEGT. This CDR3 spans 19 amino acids. The CDR3 region is CASSPTVWATGTANEKLFF. CDR3 DNA: TGTGCCAGCAGTCCCACTGTTTGGGCAACCGGGACAGCGAATGAAAAACTGTTTTTT.

A remark on this clonotype: At one boundary the junction diverges from the germline segment, which might be a read error. This chain joins TRBV20-1 and TRBJ1-5; D is unclear. This CDR3 is 13 amino acids long. The germline V gene encodes CDR1 DFQATT and CDR2 SNEGSKA (reference sequence). CDR3 nucleotide sequence: TGCAGTACTAGAGATACGAACCCTCAGCCCCAGCATTTT. This encodes CSTRDTNPQPQHF.

For this clonotype: This may be a read error: a much more frequent sequence differs by one nucleotide. The chain uses TRBV12-3 or TRBV12-4 and TRBJ2-5; 9 nucleotides agree with TRBD2. The end of the DNA is better explained by TRBJ2-7, so the J call may be wrong. The CDR3 sequence is 14 residues long. DNA for the CDR3: TGTGCCAGCAGTTTTGAAGCGGGAGGCTGCGAGCAGTACTTC. Protein sequence: CASSFEAGGCEQYF.

CDR3 coding DNA: TGTGCCACCAGTGACCAGGACTACTACGAGCAGTACTTC. This codes for CATSDQDYYEQYF. This sequence joins TRBV24-1 and TRBJ2-7; maybe TRBD2 (6 bases). Trimming stripped 4 bases from V and 3 bases from J, with 9 bases between. Germline V lookup: CDR1 KGHDR, CDR2 SFDVKD. The CDR3 runs to 13 residues.

In this sample, this clonotype turned up many times. This rearrangement joins TRBV5-1 to TRBJ2-6; D gene ambiguous. The V end was cut by 7 bases, the J end by 0 bases, with 17 bases between. Germline V CDR1 and CDR2: SGHRS, YFSETQ. The CDR3 length is 17 residues. CDR3 sequence (DNA): TGCGCCAGCGCGGTCTGGGGTCCCAGCTCTGGGGCCAACGTCCTGACTTTC. Its translation: CASAVWGPSSGANVLTF. Drawing the rest from reference TRBV5-1 and TRBJ2-6, the complete variable domain is KAGVTQTPRYLIKTRGQQVTLSCSPISGHRSVSWYQQTPGQGLQFLFEYFSETQRNKGNFPGRFSGRQFSNSRSEMNVSTLELGDSALYLCASAVWGPSSGANVLTFGAGSRLTVL.

This clonotype was seen ten or more times. J is TRBJ2-1 and V is TRBV10-3; D is unclear. The CDR3 is made up of 12 amino acids. Germline V gene data show CDR1 as ENHRY and CDR2 as SYGVKD. The germline V and J ends were trimmed by 0 bases and 9 bases, with 6 bases remaining between them. The CDR3 nucleotides are TGTGCCATCAGTGAGTCGACCCTTGAGCAGTTCTTC. It yields the protein CAISESTLEQFF.

This clonotype was seen repeatedly, ten times or more. V is TRBV20-1 and J is TRBJ1-2; D not certain. The CDR3 spans 11 residues. Trimming removed 7 bases at V and 6 bases at J, with 12 bases between. Germline lookup yields CDR1 DFQATT and CDR2 SNEGSKA (reference sequence). CDR3 sequence reads: CSVRAHDGYTF. The CDR3 nucleotides read TGCAGTGTGCGGGCTCACGATGGCTACACCTTC.

At least ten counts were recorded for this clonotype. The V call is TRBV29-1, the J call TRBJ2-1; 9 bases map to TRBD2. This CDR3 comprises 14 residues. Germline loops: CDR1 SQVTM, CDR2 ANQGSEA. Trimming took 5 bases from V and 6 from J; bases not matched to a gene: 8. CDR3 sequence (DNA): TGCAGCGTTTCCGGGACTAGCTTAACCAATGAGCAGTTCTTC. It is translated as CSVSGTSLTNEQFF.

This clonotype has at least ten counts. V and J are TRBV5-6 and TRBJ2-7; D is undetermined. CDR1 SGHDT and CDR2 YYEEEE come from the germline V gene. The V end was cut by 2 bases, the J end by 0 bases, with 6 bases between. The CDR3 is 13 residues long. The DNA of the CDR3 is TGTGCCAGCAGCTTTTGGAGCTCCTACGAGCAGTACTTC. This translates into CASSFWSSYEQYF.

This clonotype appeared a few times. The genes are TRBV2 and TRBJ2-1; 7 bases line up with TRBD1. Germline values: CDR1 SNHLY, CDR2 FYNNEI. The CDR3 is 12 residues long. The ends lost 2 bases at V and 8 bases at J; junction bases unmatched: 0. CDR3 sequence: CASSERGHEQFF. The CDR3 nucleotides read TGTGCCAGCAGTGAAAGGGGGCATGAGCAGTTCTTC.

There are a few counts of this clonotype. DNA of the CDR3: TGTGCCAGCAGTTTCACGTGGCAGGGCAACACTGAAGCTTTCTTT. Encoded protein: CASSFTWQGNTEAFF. The V and J genes are TRBV28 and TRBJ1-1; D may be TRBD1 (5 bases). The ends were cut back, 3 bases at V and 2 bases at J, with 13 bases in the middle. Germline CDR1 reads MDHEN; CDR2 reads SYDVKM. The CDR3 totals 15 residues.

At least ten counts were recorded for this clonotype. The gene calls are TRBV20-1 and TRBJ1-2, with a possible D match to TRBD1 (6 bases). The V gene's germline CDR1 is DFQATT and CDR2 SNEGSKA (reference sequence). CDR3 size: 12 residues. The CDR3 region is CSVEQGSKGYTF. CDR3 DNA sequence: TGCAGCGTCGAACAGGGTTCGAAGGGCTACACCTTC.